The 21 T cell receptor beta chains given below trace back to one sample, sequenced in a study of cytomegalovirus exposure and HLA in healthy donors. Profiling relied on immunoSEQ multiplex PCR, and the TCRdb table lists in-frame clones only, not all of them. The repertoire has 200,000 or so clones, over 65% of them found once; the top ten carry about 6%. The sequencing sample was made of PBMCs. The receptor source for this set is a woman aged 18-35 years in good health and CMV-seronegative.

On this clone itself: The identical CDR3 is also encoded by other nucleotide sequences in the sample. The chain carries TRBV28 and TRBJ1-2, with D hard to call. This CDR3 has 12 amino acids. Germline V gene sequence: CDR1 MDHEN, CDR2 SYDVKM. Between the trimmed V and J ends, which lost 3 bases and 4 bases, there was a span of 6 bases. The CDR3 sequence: CASSLNSYGYTF. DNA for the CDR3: TGTGCCAGCAGTTTGAACAGCTATGGCTACACCTTC.

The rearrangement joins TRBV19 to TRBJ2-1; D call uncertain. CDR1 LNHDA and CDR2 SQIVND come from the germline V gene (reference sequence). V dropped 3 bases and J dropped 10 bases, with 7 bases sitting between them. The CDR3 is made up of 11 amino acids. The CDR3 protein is CASSMRTEQFF. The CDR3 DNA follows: TGTGCCAGTAGTATGAGGACCGAGCAGTTCTTC.

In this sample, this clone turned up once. The CDR3 DNA reads as TGTGCCAGCTCACCTAATCCCGGGACAGTCCAAGAGACCCAGTACTTC. This encodes CASSPNPGTVQETQYF. The rearrangement uses TRBV18 and TRBJ2-5, with 7 nucleotides matching TRBD1. After removal of 3 bases from V and 1 base from J, the junction contained 8 bases not matched to a gene. The CDR3 runs to 16 residues. Germline loops: CDR1 KGHSH, CDR2 LQKENI.

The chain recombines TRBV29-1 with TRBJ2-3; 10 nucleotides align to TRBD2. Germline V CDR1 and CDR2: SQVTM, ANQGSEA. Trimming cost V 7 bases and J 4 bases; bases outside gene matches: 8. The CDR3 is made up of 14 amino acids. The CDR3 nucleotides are TGCAGCGAAAAGGGACTAGCGCGCGCAGATACGCAGTATTTT. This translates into CSEKGLARADTQYF.

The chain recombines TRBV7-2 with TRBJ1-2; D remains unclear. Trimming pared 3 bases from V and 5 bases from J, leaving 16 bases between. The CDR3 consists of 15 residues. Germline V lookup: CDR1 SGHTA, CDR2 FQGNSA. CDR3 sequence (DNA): TGTGCCAGCAGCTTCACCCGGGTTAAACTTTATGGCTACACCTTC. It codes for CASSFTRVKLYGYTF.

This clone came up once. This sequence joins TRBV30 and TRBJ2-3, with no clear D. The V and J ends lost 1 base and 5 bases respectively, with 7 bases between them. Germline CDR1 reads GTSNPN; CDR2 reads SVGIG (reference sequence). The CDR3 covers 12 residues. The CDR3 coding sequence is TGTGCCTGGAGTGCAAGTGAAGATACGCAGTATTTT. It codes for CAWSASEDTQYF. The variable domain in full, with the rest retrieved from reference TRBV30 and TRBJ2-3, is SQTIHQWPATLVQPVGSPLSLECTVEGTSNPNLYWYRQAAGRGLQLLFYSVGIGQISSEVPQNLSASRPQDRQFILSSKKLLLSDSGFYLCAWSASEDTQYFGPGTRLTVL.

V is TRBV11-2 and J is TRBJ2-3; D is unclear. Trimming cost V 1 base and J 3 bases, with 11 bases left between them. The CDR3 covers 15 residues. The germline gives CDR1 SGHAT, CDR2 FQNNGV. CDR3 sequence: CASSLGWASTDTQYF. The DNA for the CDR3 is TGTGCCAGCAGCTTAGGCTGGGCAAGTACAGATACGCAGTATTTT.

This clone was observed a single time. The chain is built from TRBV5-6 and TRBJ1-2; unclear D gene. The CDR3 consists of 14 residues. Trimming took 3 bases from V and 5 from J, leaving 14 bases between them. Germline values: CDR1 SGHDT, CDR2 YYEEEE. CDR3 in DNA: TGTGCCAGCAGCTCCTCAAAGGGTATTTATGGCTACACCTTC. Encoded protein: CASSSSKGIYGYTF. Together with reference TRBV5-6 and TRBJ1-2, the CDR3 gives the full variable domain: DAGVTQSPTHLIKTRGQQVTLRCSPKSGHDTVSWYQQALGQGPQFIFQYYEEEERQRGNFPDRFSGHQFPNYSSELNVNALLLGDSALYLCASSSSKGIYGYTFGSGTRLTVV.

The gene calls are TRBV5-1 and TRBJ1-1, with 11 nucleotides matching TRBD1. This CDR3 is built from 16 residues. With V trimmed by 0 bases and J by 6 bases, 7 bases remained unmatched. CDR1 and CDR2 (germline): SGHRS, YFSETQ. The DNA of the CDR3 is TGCGCCAGCAGCTTGGCCGAGGGACAGGGGGTCTCTGAAGCTTTCTTT. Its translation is CASSLAEGQGVSEAFF.

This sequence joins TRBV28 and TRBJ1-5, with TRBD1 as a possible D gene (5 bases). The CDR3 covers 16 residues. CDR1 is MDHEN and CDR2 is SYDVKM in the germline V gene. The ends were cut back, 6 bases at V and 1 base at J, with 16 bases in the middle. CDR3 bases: TGTGCCAGCAGCCGGCCAGGGACGGGGAGCAATCAGCCCCAGCATTTT. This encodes CASSRPGTGSNQPQHF.

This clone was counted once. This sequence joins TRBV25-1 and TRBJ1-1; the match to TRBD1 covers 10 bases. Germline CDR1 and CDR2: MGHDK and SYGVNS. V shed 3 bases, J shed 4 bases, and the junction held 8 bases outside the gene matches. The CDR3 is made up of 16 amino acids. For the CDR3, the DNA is TGTGCCAGCAGTGACCCCGGGACAGGGGTCAGCACTGAAGCTTTCTTT. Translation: CASSDPGTGVSTEAFF.

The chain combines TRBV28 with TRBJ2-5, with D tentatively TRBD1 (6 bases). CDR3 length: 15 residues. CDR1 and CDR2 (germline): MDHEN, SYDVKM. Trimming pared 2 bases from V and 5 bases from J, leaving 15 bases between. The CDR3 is CASSLGAGDEETQYF. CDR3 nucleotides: TGTGCCAGCAGTTTAGGGGCAGGGGATGAGGAGACCCAGTACTTC.

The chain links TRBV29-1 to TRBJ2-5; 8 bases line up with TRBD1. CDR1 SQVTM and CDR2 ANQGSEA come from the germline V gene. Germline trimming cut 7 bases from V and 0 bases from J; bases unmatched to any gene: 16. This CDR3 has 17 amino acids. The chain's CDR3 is CSATWGTGDRYQETQYF. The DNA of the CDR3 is TGCAGCGCCACCTGGGGGACAGGTGACCGGTACCAAGAGACCCAGTACTTC.

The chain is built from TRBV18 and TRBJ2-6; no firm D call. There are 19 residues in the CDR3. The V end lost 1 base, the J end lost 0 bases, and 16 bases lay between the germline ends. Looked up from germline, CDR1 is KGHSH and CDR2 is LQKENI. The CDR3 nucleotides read TGTGCCAGCTCACCACGGGCGAACCAGGCGATCTCTGGGGCCAACGTCCTGACTTTC. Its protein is CASSPRANQAISGANVLTF.

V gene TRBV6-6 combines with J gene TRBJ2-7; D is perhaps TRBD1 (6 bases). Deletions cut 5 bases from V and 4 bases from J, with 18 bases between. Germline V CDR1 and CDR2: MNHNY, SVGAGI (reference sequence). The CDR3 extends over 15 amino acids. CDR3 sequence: CASSRTTGTFYEQYF. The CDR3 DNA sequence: TGTGCCAGCAGTCGCACAACCGGGACATTTTACGAGCAGTACTTC.

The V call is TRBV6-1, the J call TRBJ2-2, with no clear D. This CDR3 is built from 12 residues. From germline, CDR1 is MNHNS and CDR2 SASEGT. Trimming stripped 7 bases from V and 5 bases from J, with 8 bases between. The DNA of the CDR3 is TGTGCCAGCACTAGGGATACCGGGGAGCTGTTTTTT. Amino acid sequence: CASTRDTGELFF.

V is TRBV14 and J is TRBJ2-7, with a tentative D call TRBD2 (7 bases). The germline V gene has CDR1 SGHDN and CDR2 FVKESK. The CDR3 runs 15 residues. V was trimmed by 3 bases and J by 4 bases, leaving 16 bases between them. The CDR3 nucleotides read TGTGCCAGCAGCCAGCCCTCGGGGGGCGGATACGAGCAGTACTTC. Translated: CASSQPSGGGYEQYF.

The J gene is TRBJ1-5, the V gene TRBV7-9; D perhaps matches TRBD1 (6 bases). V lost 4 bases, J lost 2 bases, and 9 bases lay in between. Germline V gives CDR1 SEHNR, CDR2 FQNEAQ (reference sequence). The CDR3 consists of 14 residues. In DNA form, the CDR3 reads TGTGCCAGCAGCTCGGACAGCGGCAATCAGCCCCAGCATTTT. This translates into CASSSDSGNQPQHF.

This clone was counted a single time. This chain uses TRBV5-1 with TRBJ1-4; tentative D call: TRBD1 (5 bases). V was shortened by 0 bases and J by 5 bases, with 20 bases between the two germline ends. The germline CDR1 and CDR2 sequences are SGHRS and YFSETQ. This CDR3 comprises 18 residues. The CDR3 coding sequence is TGCGCCAGCAGCTTGGTTCCCCTTGACAGCGACACAAATGAAAAACTGTTTTTT. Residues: CASSLVPLDSDTNEKLFF.

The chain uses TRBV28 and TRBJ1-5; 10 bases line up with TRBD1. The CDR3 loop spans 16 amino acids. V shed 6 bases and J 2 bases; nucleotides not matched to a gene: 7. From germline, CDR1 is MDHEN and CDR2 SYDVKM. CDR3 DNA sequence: TGTGCCAGCAGCGGACAGGGGGGTCCGGGCAATCAGCCCCAGCATTTT. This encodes CASSGQGGPGNQPQHF.

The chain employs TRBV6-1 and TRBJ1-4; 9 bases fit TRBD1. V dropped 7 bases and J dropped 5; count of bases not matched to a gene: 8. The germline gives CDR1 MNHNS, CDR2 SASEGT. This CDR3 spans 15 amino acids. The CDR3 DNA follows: TGTGCCAGCAAATCTACAGGGGGCGCGAATGAAAAACTGTTTTTT. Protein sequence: CASKSTGGANEKLFF.